The 26 T cell receptor beta chains presented below share a single source sample, sequenced in a study of cytomegalovirus exposure and HLA in healthy donors. A multiplex PCR was run with 60 Vbeta primers and 13 Jbeta primers. Measured with immunoSEQ multiplex PCR; TCRdb has only the in-frame clones, and not every one. This table has over 200,000 clones, 60% to 80% appearing once. The sequencing sample was made of PBMCs. These receptors came from a male donor in good health and CMV-seronegative.

The gene calls are TRBV9 and TRBJ2-3, with D possibly TRBD2 on 7 matching bases. Germline-derived CDR1 and CDR2 are SGDLS and YYNGEE. Between the trimmed V and J ends, which lost 4 bases and 3 bases, there was a span of 18 bases. The CDR3 is 16 amino acids. CDR3 residues: CASSPRGASVTDTQYF. The CDR3, as DNA: TGTGCCAGCAGCCCCCGGGGGGCATCTGTGACAGATACGCAGTATTTT.

This clone was seen a few times. The chain combines TRBV4-1 with TRBJ1-4, with D possibly TRBD1 on 5 matching bases. The germline gives CDR1 MGHRA, CDR2 YSYEKL. Deletions cut 0 bases from V and 4 bases from J, with 12 bases between. The CDR3 covers 16 residues. This CDR3 reads CASSQDRDSFNEKLFF. The CDR3 DNA reads TGCGCCAGCAGCCAAGATAGAGACAGCTTTAATGAAAAACTGTTTTTT.

This clone has only one observation. The chain uses TRBV4-1 and TRBJ2-3; 9 positions match TRBD1. Germline V gene sequence: CDR1 MGHRA, CDR2 YSYEKL. The CDR3 totals 15 residues. Unmatched junction bases numbered 3, after V lost 2 bases and J lost 3 bases. The CDR3 DNA reads as TGCGCCAGCAGCCAACCTGGACAGGGGACAGATACGCAGTATTTT. Amino acid sequence: CASSQPGQGTDTQYF.

This clone has just a few counts. The rearrangement links TRBV7-9 to TRBJ2-7; 12 bases align to TRBD2. Germline V gene data show CDR1 as SEHNR and CDR2 as FQNEAQ (reference sequence). Unmatched junction bases numbered 5, after V lost 3 bases and J lost 5 bases. This CDR3 contains 15 residues. The CDR3 DNA is TGTGCCAGCAGCTTCGGACTAGCGGGAAAAGACGAGCAGTACTTC. Residues: CASSFGLAGKDEQYF.

The rearrangement uses TRBV29-1 and TRBJ2-7; 7 bases map to TRBD1. This CDR3 is 13 amino acids long. The germline gives CDR1 SQVTM, CDR2 ANQGSEA. V shed 8 bases and J 7 bases; nucleotides not matched to a gene: 14. The CDR3 nucleotides read TGCAGCTTCGGACAGGCTTATTCGAGGGAGCAGTACTTC. Encoded protein: CSFGQAYSREQYF.

This chain uses TRBV27 with TRBJ1-5; TRBD1 is a possible D gene (6 bases). The germline V gene has CDR1 MNHEY and CDR2 SMNVEV (reference sequence). V lost 1 base to trimming and J lost 5 bases, with 18 bases between them. CDR3 length: 17 residues. CDR3 in DNA: TGTGCCAGCAGTTTATTACCACCCACAGGGACCGATCAGCCCCAGCATTTT. As protein: CASSLLPPTGTDQPQHF.

The V gene is TRBV19, the J gene TRBJ1-1; the match to TRBD1 covers 8 bases. V lost 7 bases and J lost 4; bases outside the gene matches: 5. Germline V gene sequence: CDR1 LNHDA, CDR2 SQIVND (reference sequence). The CDR3 is 13 residues long. The CDR3 region is CASTVTGGTEAFF. In nucleotides, the CDR3 is TGTGCCAGTACCGTTACAGGGGGCACTGAAGCTTTCTTT. The variable domain in full, completed from reference TRBV19 and TRBJ1-1, reads DGGITQSPKYLFRKEGQNVTLSCEQNLNHDAMYWYRQDPGQGLRLIYYSQIVNDFQKGDIAEGYSVSREKKESFPLTVTSAQKNPTAFYLCASTVTGGTEAFFGQGTRLTVV.

The chain uses TRBV28 and TRBJ2-1; D perhaps matches TRBD2 (5 bases). The CDR3 is made up of 18 amino acids. Between the trimmed V and J ends, which lost 5 bases and 2 bases, there was a span of 22 bases. Germline values: CDR1 MDHEN, CDR2 SYDVKM. CDR3 in amino acids: CASSERISGRETYNEQFF. In nucleotides, the CDR3 is TGTGCCAGCAGTGAACGGATAAGCGGAAGAGAAACCTACAATGAGCAGTTCTTC.

The gene calls are TRBV30 and TRBJ2-5, with D tentatively TRBD2 (6 bases). The germline gives CDR1 GTSNPN, CDR2 SVGIG (reference sequence). With 7 bases removed from V and 2 bases from J, the gap between germline ends came to 14 bases. The CDR3 spans 13 residues. The CDR3 loop reads CAYEGAGQETQYF. CDR3 DNA sequence: TGTGCCTATGAGGGTGCGGGGCAAGAGACCCAGTACTTC.

The V call is TRBV5-6, the J call TRBJ2-3; TRBD2 matches 8 bases. The length of the CDR3 is 14 residues. CDR1 is SGHDT, CDR2 YYEEEE, per germline. After removal of 1 base from V and 5 bases from J, the junction contained 3 bases not matched to a gene. CDR3 loop: CASSLKRELDTQYF. The DNA of the CDR3 is TGTGCCAGCAGCTTGAAGCGGGAGTTAGATACGCAGTATTTT.

A single count supports this clone. This chain joins TRBV21-1 and TRBJ2-3; TRBD2, the table's D call, lacks a check against the DNA. TRBV21-1 is reported as a pseudogene. The length of the CDR3 is 18 residues. CDR3 loop: CASSKKAPGLGFTDTQYF. In DNA, the CDR3 is TGTGCCAGCAGCAAAAAGGCCCCGGGACTAGGTTTCACAGATACGCAGTATTTT.

The chain joins TRBV7-6 to TRBJ2-5; TRBD2 agrees at 12 bases. The CDR3 is made up of 18 amino acids. V gave up 2 bases and J gave up 5 bases; unmatched junction bases: 12. The germline V gene has CDR1 SGHVS and CDR2 FNYEAQ. The CDR3 DNA follows: TGTGCCAGCAGCTTATCCCCTCCGACTAGCGGGAGCTGGGAGACCCAGTACTTC. Translated: CASSLSPPTSGSWETQYF.

The CDR3 spells CASSLAGGPGEKLFF. CDR3 DNA sequence: TGTGCCAGCAGCTTAGCCGGGGGGCCGGGTGAAAAACTGTTTTTT. The chain carries TRBV11-2 and TRBJ1-4, with D perhaps matching TRBD1 (6 bases). The V gene's germline CDR1 is SGHAT and CDR2 FQNNGV. V gave up 1 base and J gave up 7 bases, with 13 bases separating them. This CDR3 is built from 15 residues.

This rearrangement joins TRBV2 to TRBJ2-7; a possible D gene is TRBD2 (6 bases). The CDR3 extends over 14 amino acids. CDR1 is SNHLY, CDR2 FYNNEI, per germline. V was shortened by 8 bases and J by 4 bases, with 18 bases between the two germline ends. The CDR3 nucleotides read TGTGCCAGCGGACGAACTAGCTTGGATTACGAGCAGTACTTC. This gives the protein CASGRTSLDYEQYF.

J is TRBJ1-1 and V is TRBV5-1; D unclear. The CDR3 has 14 amino acids. CDR1 is SGHRS and CDR2 is YFSETQ in the germline V gene. The V end was cut by 3 bases, the J end by 0 bases, with 9 bases between. Here the CDR3 reads CASSWNTVNTEAFF. In DNA, the CDR3 is TGCGCCAGCAGCTGGAATACAGTGAACACTGAAGCTTTCTTT. Supplemented by reference TRBV5-1 and TRBJ1-1, the full variable domain reads KAGVTQTPRYLIKTRGQQVTLSCSPISGHRSVSWYQQTPGQGLQFLFEYFSETQRNKGNFPGRFSGRQFSNSRSEMNVSTLELGDSALYLCASSWNTVNTEAFFGQGTRLTVV.

V is TRBV7-8 and J is TRBJ2-3, with D possibly matching TRBD2 (5 bases). CDR1 is SGHVS and CDR2 is FQNEAQ in the germline V gene. This CDR3 region has 16 residues. V lost 2 bases to trimming and J lost 5 bases, with 17 bases between them. The CDR3 loop reads CASSLRRGLEGDTQYF. The DNA of the CDR3 is TGTGCCAGCAGCTTACGGCGCGGATTAGAGGGAGATACGCAGTATTTT.

V gene TRBV19 combines with J gene TRBJ1-1; D is ambiguous. The CDR3 length is 14 residues. Trimming stripped 6 bases from V and 0 bases from J, with 11 bases between. The germline V gene encodes CDR1 LNHDA and CDR2 SQIVND (reference sequence). CDR3 nucleotide sequence: TGTGCCAGTAGCACCGACGGGATGAACACTGAAGCTTTCTTT. Translated: CASSTDGMNTEAFF.

The chain couples TRBV10-3 to TRBJ2-1, with TRBD1 matching over 9 bases. Losses at the gene ends were 6 bases for V and 3 bases for J; bases not matched to a gene: 9. Looked up from germline, CDR1 is ENHRY and CDR2 is SYGVKD. The CDR3 is made up of 16 amino acids. CDR3 sequence (DNA): TGTGCCATCAGACCCAGTCTGGGACAGGGCTACAATGAGCAGTTCTTC. Amino acid sequence: CAIRPSLGQGYNEQFF.

This chain uses TRBV9 with TRBJ2-1; D remains unclear. The CDR3 is 15 amino acids. Germline V gene lookup returns CDR1 SGDLS and CDR2 YYNGEE. V shed 4 bases and J shed 6 bases, with 17 bases lying between them. The CDR3 loop reads CASSPERYPPNEQFF. For the CDR3, the DNA is TGTGCCAGCAGCCCCGAGAGGTACCCACCCAATGAGCAGTTCTTC.

This clone was counted once. This chain uses TRBV27 with TRBJ2-7, with TRBD2 matching 8 bases. The germline V gene has CDR1 MNHEY and CDR2 SMNVEV (reference sequence). The CDR3 consists of 16 residues. Trimming cost V 6 bases and J 7 bases; bases outside gene matches: 17. CDR3 nucleotides: TGTGCCAGCAGCCTCGGACTAGCCCAAATAAGCCAGGAGCAGTACTTC. It is translated as CASSLGLAQISQEQYF.

The rearrangement uses TRBV9 and TRBJ2-7; 10 positions agree with TRBD2. V shed 0 bases, J shed 2 bases, and the junction held 2 bases outside the gene matches. The CDR3 has 15 residues. The V gene's germline CDR1 is SGDLS and CDR2 YYNGEE. For the CDR3, the DNA is TGTGCCAGCAGCGTAGGGACTAGCGGACCCTACGAGCAGTACTTC. Protein product: CASSVGTSGPYEQYF.

CDR3 in amino acids: CASSATGAPYNEQFF. CDR3 DNA: TGTGCCAGCAGCGCGACAGGGGCCCCCTACAATGAGCAGTTCTTC. This rearrangement joins TRBV7-2 to TRBJ2-1; 8 bases fit TRBD1. Per germline, CDR1 SGHTA and CDR2 FQGNSA. The CDR3 covers 15 residues. Unmatched junction bases numbered 5, after V lost 5 bases and J lost 2 bases.

The rearrangement links TRBV9 to TRBJ1-5; D is uncertain. Germline lookup yields CDR1 SGDLS and CDR2 YYNGEE. This CDR3 has 13 residues. The germline V and J ends were trimmed by 3 bases and 0 bases, with 4 bases remaining between them. CDR3: CASSAYSNQPQHF. The CDR3 DNA follows: TGTGCCAGCAGCGCCTATAGCAATCAGCCCCAGCATTTT. The full variable domain, its missing parts supplied by reference TRBV9 and TRBJ1-5, is DSGVTQTPKHLITATGQRVTLRCSPRSGDLSVYWYQQSLDQGLQFLIQYYNGEERAKGNILERFSAQQFPDLHSELNLSSLELGDSALYFCASSAYSNQPQHFGDGTRLSIL.

This clone was recorded once. The rearrangement joins TRBV7-2 to TRBJ2-7; TRBD2 matches 7 bases. The CDR3 has 15 amino acids. The J segment lost 1 base and the V segment lost 1 base, leaving 4 bases of the junction unmatched. The germline gives CDR1 SGHTA, CDR2 FQGNSA. The CDR3 here is CASSLDPGGSYEQYF. CDR3 bases: TGTGCCAGCAGCTTAGATCCGGGAGGTTCCTACGAGCAGTACTTC.

J is TRBJ2-1 and V is TRBV7-3; 8 bases align to TRBD2. The ends lost 1 base at V and 5 bases at J; junction bases unmatched: 4. The CDR3 sequence is 15 residues long. Germline V gene lookup returns CDR1 SGHTA and CDR2 FQGTGA. CDR3 region: CASSLIGSGNNEQFF. Here the CDR3 DNA reads TGTGCCAGCAGCTTAATCGGTAGCGGGAACAATGAGCAGTTCTTC.

V usage is TRBV19 and J usage is TRBJ1-1; tentatively, D is TRBD1 (5 bases). V shed 5 bases and J shed 0 bases, with 13 bases lying between them. CDR1 LNHDA and CDR2 SQIVND come from the germline V gene (reference sequence). The CDR3 loop spans 15 amino acids. DNA of the CDR3: TGTGCCAGTAGTGGACTGGGACTGATGAACACTGAAGCTTTCTTT. Translated: CASSGLGLMNTEAFF.